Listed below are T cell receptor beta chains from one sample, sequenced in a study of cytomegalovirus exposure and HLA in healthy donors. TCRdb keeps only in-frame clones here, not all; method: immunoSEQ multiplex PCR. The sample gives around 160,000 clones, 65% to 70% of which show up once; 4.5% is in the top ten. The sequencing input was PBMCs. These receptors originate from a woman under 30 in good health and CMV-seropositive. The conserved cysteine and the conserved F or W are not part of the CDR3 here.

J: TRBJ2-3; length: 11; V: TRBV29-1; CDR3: STQTGGSDTQY
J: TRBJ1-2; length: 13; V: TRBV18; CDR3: ASSSTMGAAYGYT
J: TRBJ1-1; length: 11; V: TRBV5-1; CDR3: ASSLLRNTEAF
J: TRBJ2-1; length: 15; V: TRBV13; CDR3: ASSLSRLAGPGYEQF
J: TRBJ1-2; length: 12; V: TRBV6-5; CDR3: ASSYSRRSRGYT
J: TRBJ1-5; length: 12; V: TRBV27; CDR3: ASSRDRDNQPQH
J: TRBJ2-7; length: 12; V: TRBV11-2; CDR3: ASSLGDFSYEQY
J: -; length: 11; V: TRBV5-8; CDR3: ASSFDRLDEQY
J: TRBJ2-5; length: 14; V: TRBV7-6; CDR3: ASSSGQGAPGETQY
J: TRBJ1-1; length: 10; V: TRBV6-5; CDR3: ASTSTLRKAF
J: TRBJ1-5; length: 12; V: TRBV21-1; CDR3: ASRPETANQPQH
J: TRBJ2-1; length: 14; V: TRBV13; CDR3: ASSPLAGGADNEQF
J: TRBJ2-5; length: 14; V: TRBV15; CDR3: ATSREAARGKETQY
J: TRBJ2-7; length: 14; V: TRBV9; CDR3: ASSVDGTLNPYEQY
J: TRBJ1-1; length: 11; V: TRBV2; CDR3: ASTNGLNTEAF
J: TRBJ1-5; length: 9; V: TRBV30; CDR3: AWSRDQPQH
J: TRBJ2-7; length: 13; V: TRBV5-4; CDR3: ASSLLLAGTYEQY
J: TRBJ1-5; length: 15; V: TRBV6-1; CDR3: ASSESFGQGLNQPQH
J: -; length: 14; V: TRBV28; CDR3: ASSWGPTGDSYEQY
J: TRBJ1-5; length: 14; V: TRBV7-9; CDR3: ASSLGETVGNQPQH
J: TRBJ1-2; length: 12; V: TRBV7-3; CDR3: ASSPLGGGSGYT
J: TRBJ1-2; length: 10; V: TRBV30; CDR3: AWRPTGGRST
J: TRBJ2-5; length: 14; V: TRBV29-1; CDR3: SVEWPPGGYQETQY
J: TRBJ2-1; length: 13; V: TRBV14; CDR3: ASSQGTSGGYEQF
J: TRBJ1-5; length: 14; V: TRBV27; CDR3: ASRPWDSRGNQPQH
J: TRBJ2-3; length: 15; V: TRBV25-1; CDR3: ASSEYVGTSYTDTQY
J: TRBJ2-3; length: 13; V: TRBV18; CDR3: ASSPLAGTGDTQY
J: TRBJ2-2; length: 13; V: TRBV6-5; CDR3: ASSYGRGKTGELF
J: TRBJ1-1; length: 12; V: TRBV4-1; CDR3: ASSQGHLNTEAF
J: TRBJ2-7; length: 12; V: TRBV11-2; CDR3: ASSFAGSSYEQY
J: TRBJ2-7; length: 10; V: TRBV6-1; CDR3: ASSEGLYEQY
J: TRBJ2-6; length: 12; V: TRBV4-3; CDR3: ASSQGLGANVLT
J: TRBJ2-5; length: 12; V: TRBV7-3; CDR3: ASSVTGNKETQY
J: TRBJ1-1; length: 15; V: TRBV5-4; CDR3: ASSDADRGRQETEAF
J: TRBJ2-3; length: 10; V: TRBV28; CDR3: ASSLISLPQY
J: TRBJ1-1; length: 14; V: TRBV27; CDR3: ASSLSPPPVGAEAF
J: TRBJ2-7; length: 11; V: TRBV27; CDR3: ASRDRDSYEQY
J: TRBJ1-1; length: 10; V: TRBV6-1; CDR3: ASSASTGEAF
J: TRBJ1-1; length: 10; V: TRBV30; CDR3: AWSGGVAEAF
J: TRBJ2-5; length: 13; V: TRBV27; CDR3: ASRSGFLREETQY
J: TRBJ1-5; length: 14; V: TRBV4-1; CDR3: ASSHADRVVGQPQH
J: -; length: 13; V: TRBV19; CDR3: ASSDSGTVSYEQY
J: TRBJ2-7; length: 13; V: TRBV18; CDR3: ASSRASGGSYEQY
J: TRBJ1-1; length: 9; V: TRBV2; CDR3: ASSTGGDAF
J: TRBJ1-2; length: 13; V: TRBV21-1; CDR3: ASSRWTVANYGYT
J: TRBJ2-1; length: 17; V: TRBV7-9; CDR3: ASSLVGTPGRPNYNEQF